This T cell receptor beta chain was identified in a study of CD8 T cells in ankylosing spondylitis. As regards this clonotype: Its antigen is currently unknown.

The ends were cut back, 1 base at V and 3 bases at J, with 13 bases in the middle. The CDR3 has 15 residues. Germline V gene sequence: CDR1 KGHSH, CDR2 LQKENI. TCRdb re-derived calls from the 5' RACE reads in MiXCR, one entry per CDR3 protein. The sample holds a few hundred thousand distinct CDR3 sequences, approximately 20% seen once. Study-wide findings and caveats: Roughly 8 highly homologous variants made up a TCR beta motif that seemed to typify ankylosing spondylitis blood.

Sequenced input: blood, either unsorted or a sorted T cell fraction (not recorded which). This chain links TRBV18 with TRBJ2-7; D is perhaps TRBD1 (5 bases). The clonotype originates from a male donor with ankylosing spondylitis. CDR3 bases: TGTGCCAGCTCACCACGGCAGGGTGTAGTCTACGAGCAGTACTTC. Protein product: CASSPRQGVVYEQYF.